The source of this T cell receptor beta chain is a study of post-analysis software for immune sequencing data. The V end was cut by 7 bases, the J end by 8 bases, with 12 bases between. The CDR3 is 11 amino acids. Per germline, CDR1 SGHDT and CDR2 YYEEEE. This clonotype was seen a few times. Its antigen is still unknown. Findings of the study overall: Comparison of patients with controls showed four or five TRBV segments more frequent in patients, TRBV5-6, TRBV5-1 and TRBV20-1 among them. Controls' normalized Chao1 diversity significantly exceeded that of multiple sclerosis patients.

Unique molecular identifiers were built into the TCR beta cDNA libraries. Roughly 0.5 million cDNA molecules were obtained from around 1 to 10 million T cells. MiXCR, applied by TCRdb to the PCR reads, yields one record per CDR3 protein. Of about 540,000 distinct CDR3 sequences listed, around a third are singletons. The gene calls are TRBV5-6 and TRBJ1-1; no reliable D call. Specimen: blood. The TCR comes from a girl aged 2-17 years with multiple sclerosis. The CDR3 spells CASGNTREAFF. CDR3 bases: TGTGCCAGCGGCAATACACGCGAAGCTTTCTTT.